The 6 T cell receptor beta chains below all came from one sample that was sequenced in a study of blood T cells in healthy people across ages. Next came a second PCR, run for about 7 to 12 cycles, which used a sample-barcoded 5' primer along with a J-beta primer mix. TCRdb re-analysed the 5' RACE reads in MiXCR, keeping a single row per CDR3 protein. The sample holds over 600,000 distinct CDR3 sequences; roughly 20% are singletons and the top ten take 3% to 4.5%. The sequenced material came from blood. These receptors all come from a man in his 70s in good health.

This clonotype has just a few counts. The V and J genes are TRBV12-3 or TRBV12-4 and TRBJ2-1; 8 bases agree with TRBD2. With V trimmed by 8 bases and J by 3 bases, 6 bases remained unmatched. This CDR3 has 14 amino acids. CDR3 loop: CASLPGLDYNEQFF. For the CDR3, the DNA is TGTGCCAGCCTGCCGGGACTAGACTACAATGAGCAGTTCTTC.

This clonotype was seen only a few times. The chain recombines TRBV20-1 with TRBJ2-7, with 8 bases that match TRBD1. Germline V gene data show CDR1 as DFQATT and CDR2 as SNEGSKA (reference sequence). The CDR3 loop spans 13 amino acids. V was clipped by 3 bases and J by 2 bases; unmatched bases: 3. The CDR3 here is CSARTGEAYEQYF. In nucleotides, the CDR3 is TGCAGTGCTAGGACAGGGGAGGCCTACGAGCAGTACTTC.

There are many counts of this clonotype. One end of the junction fails to match germline, which may point to a read error. The chain links TRBV7-7 to TRBJ2-1, with D maybe TRBD2 (6 bases). Germline assignment: CDR1 SSHAT and CDR2 FNYEAQ (reference sequence). The CDR3 is 15 residues long. The chain's CDR3 is CASSSVEGSYNEQFF. The CDR3 region has the DNA TGTGCTAGCAGCTCAGTGGAGGGGTCCTACAATGAGCAGTTCTTC.

This clonotype was counted only a few times. This chain links TRBV14 with TRBJ2-1; no clear D. The CDR3 loop spans 14 amino acids. V was shortened by 3 bases and J by 5 bases, with 11 bases between the two germline ends. Germline CDR1 reads SGHDN; CDR2 reads FVKESK. CDR3 protein: CASSHSPPDNEQFF. As DNA, the CDR3 is TGTGCCAGCAGCCACTCCCCGCCGGACAATGAGCAGTTCTTC. The variable domain in full, completed from reference TRBV14 and TRBJ2-1, reads EAGVTQFPSHSVIEKGQTVTLRCDPISGHDNLYWYRRVMGKEIKFLLHFVKESKQDESGMPNNRFLAERTGGTYSTLKVQPAELEDSGVYFCASSHSPPDNEQFFGPGTRLTVL.

The chain is built from TRBV4-1 and TRBJ2-7, with D perhaps TRBD2 (7 bases). CDR1 and CDR2 from the germline V gene are MGHRA and YSYEKL. Trimming cost V 1 base and J 1 base, with 14 bases left between them. This CDR3 spans 16 amino acids. The CDR3 DNA reads as TGCGCCAGCAGCCAAGGAGGGGGGGGTAGATCCTACGAGCAGTACTTC. Translating gives CASSQGGGGRSYEQYF.

V gene TRBV20-1 combines with J gene TRBJ2-3; either TRBD1 or TRBD2 may supply D (5 bases each). Trimming removed 5 bases from V and 1 base from J, with 16 bases in between. Germline V gives CDR1 DFQATT, CDR2 SNEGSKA (reference sequence). The CDR3 covers 15 residues. Written as DNA, the CDR3 is TGCAGTGCTCGCATTGGGGGAGCAGGCACAGATACGCAGTATTTT. It specifies CSARIGGAGTDTQYF.